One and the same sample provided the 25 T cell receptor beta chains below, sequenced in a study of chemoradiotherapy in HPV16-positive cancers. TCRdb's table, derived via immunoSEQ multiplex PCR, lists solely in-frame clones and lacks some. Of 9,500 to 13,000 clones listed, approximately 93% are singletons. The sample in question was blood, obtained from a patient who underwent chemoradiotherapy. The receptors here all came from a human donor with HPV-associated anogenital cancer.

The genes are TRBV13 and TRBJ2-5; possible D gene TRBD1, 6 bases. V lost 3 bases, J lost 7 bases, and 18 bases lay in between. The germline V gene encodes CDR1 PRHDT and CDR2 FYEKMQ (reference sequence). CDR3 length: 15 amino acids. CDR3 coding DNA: TGTGCCAGCAGCTTTTCCCGGGACACCCCTGCGACCCAGTACTTC. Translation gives CASSFSRDTPATQYF.

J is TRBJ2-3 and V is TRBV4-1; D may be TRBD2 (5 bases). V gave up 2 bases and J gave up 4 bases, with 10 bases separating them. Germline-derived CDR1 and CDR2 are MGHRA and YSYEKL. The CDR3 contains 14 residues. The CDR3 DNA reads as TGCGCCAGCAGCCAACCTCGGGGATCAGATACGCAGTATTTT. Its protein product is CASSQPRGSDTQYF.

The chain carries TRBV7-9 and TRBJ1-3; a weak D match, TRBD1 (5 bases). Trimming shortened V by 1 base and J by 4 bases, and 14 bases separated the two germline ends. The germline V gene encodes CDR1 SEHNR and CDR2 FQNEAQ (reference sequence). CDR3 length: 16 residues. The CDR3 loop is CASSLVSGTVGNTIYF. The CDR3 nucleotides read TGTGCCAGCAGCTTAGTATCCGGGACGGTGGGAAACACCATATATTTT.

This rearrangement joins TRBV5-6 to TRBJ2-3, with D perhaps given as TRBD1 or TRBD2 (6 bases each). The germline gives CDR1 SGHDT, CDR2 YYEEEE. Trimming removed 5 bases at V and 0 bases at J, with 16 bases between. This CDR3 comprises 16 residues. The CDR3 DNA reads TGTGCCAGCAGTCCCTCGGGGGCAGGGAGCACAGATACGCAGTATTTT. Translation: CASSPSGAGSTDTQYF.

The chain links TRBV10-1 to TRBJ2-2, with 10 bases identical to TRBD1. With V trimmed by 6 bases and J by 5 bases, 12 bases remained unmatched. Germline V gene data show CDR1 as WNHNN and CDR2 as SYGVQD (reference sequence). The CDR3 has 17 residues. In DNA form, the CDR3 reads TGCGCCAGCAGCCCGAACGACAGGGGGCGCGGGACCGGGGAGCTGTTTTTT. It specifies CASSPNDRGRGTGELFF.

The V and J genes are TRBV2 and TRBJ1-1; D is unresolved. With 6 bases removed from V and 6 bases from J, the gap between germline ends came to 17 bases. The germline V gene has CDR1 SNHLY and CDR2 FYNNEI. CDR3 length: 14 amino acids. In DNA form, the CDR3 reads TGTGCCAGCAGCCCAGACCCTTTTAGGGCTGAAGCTTTCTTT. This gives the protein CASSPDPFRAEAFF.

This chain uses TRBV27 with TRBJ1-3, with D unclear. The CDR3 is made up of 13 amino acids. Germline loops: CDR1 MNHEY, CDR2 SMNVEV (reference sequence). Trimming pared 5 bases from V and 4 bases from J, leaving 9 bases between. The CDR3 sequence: CASSLKKGNTIYF. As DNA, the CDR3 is TGTGCCAGCAGTCTCAAGAAGGGAAACACCATATATTTT.

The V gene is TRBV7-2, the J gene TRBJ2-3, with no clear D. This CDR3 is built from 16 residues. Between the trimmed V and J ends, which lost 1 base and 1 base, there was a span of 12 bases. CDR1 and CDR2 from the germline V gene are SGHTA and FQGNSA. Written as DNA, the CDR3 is TGTGCCAGCAGCTTAGTCATGGGTGGCGGCACAGATACGCAGTATTTT. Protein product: CASSLVMGGGTDTQYF.

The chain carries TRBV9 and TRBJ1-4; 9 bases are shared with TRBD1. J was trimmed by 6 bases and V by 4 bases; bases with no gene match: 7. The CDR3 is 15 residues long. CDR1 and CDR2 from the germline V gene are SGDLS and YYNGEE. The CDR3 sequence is CASSTGTGRHEKLFF. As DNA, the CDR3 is TGTGCCAGCAGCACAGGGACAGGGCGGCATGAAAAACTGTTTTTT.

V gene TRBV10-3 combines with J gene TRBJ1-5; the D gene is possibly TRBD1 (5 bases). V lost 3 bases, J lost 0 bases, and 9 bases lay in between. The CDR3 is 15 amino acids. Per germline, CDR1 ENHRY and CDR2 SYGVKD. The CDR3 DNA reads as TGTGCCATCAGTGAAGGGGTAGGTAGCAATCAGCCCCAGCATTTT. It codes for CAISEGVGSNQPQHF.

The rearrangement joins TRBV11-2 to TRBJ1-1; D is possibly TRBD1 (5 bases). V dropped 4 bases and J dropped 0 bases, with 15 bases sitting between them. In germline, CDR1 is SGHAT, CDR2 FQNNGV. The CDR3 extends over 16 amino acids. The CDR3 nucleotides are TGTGCCAGCAGCTCCAGGGCGGAGACTTTGAACACTGAAGCTTTCTTT. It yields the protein CASSSRAETLNTEAFF.

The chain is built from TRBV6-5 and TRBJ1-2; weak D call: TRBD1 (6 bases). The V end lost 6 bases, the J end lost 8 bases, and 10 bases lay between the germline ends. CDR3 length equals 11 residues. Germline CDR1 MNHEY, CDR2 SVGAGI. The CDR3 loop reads CASSNGQGYTF. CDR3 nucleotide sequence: TGTGCCAGCAGCAACGGACAGGGCTACACCTTC.

The CDR3 loop reads CASSLAQGSAEAFF. The DNA of the CDR3 is TGTGCCAGCAGCCTCGCCCAGGGTTCGGCTGAAGCTTTCTTT. The rearrangement joins TRBV7-9 to TRBJ1-1; maybe TRBD1 (5 bases). V was pared by 5 bases and J by 6 bases, with 16 bases between. CDR1 and CDR2 (germline): SEHNR, FQNEAQ (reference sequence). The CDR3 consists of 14 residues.

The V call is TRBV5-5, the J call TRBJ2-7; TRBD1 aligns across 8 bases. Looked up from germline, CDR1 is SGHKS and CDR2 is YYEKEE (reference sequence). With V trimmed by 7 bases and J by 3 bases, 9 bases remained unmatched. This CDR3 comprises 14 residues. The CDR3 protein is CASRRWTGIYEQYF. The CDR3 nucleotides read TGTGCCAGCCGTCGTTGGACAGGGATCTACGAGCAGTACTTC.

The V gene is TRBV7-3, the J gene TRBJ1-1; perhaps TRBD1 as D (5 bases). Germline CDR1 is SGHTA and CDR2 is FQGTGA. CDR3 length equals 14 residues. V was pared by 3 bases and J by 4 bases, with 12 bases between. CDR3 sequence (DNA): TGTGCCAGCAGCTTCACCAGGGACGGCACTGAAGCTTTCTTT. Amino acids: CASSFTRDGTEAFF.

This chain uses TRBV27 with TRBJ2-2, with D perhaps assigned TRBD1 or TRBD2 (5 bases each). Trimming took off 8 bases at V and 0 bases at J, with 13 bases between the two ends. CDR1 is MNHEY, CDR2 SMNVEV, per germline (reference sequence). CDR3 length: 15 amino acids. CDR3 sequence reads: CASRTGTANTGELFF. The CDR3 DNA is TGTGCCAGCCGCACCGGGACGGCGAACACCGGGGAGCTGTTTTTT.

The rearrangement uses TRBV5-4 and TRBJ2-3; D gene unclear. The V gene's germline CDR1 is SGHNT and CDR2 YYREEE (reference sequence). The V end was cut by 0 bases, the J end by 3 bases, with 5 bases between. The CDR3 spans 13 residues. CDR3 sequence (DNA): TGTGCCAGCAGCTTGGCGGTGACAGATACGCAGTATTTT. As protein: CASSLAVTDTQYF.

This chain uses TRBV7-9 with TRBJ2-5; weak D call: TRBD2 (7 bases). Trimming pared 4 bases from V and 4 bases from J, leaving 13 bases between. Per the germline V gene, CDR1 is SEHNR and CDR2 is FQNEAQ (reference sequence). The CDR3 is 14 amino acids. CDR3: CASSYGGLAETQYF. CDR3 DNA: TGTGCCAGCAGCTACGGGGGGCTGGCAGAGACCCAGTACTTC.

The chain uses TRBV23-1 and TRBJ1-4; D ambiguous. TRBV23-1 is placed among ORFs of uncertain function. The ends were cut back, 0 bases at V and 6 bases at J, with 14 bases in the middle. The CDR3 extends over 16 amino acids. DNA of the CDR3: TGCGCCAGCAGTCAATCGATTCGGGGTTATGATGAAAAACTGTTTTTT. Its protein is CASSQSIRGYDEKLFF.

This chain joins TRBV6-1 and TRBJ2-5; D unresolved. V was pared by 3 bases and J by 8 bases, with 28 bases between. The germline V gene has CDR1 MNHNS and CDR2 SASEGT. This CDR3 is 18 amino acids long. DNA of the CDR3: TGTGCCAGCAGTGAGGTATCGGGCCTAACAGCTACCCGACAAACCCAGTACTTC. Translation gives CASSEVSGLTATRQTQYF.

The CDR3 here is CASSFSPQAGQPQHF. Here the CDR3 DNA reads TGCGCCAGCAGCTTCTCCCCACAGGCAGGTCAGCCCCAGCATTTT. This chain connects TRBV5-1 to TRBJ1-5; possible D gene TRBD1, 5 bases. This CDR3 has 15 residues. V was pared by 2 bases and J by 6 bases, with 15 bases between. Germline CDR1 and CDR2: SGHRS and YFSETQ. Filled out from reference TRBV5-1 and TRBJ1-5, the complete variable domain reads KAGVTQTPRYLIKTRGQQVTLSCSPISGHRSVSWYQQTPGQGLQFLFEYFSETQRNKGNFPGRFSGRQFSNSRSEMNVSTLELGDSALYLCASSFSPQAGQPQHFGDGTRLSIL.

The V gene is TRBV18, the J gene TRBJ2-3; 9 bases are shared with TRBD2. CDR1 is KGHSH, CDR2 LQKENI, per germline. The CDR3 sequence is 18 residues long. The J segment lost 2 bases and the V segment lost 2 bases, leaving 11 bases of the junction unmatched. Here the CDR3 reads CASSPLGLAATSTDTQYF. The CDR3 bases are TGTGCCAGCTCACCATTGGGACTAGCCGCGACCTCCACAGATACGCAGTATTTT.

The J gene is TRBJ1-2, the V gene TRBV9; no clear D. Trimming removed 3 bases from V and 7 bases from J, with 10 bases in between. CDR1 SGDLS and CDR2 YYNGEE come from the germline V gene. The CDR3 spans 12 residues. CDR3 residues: CASSAADGGYTF. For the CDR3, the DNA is TGTGCCAGCAGCGCAGCGGACGGTGGCTACACCTTC. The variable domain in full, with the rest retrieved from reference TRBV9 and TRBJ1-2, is DSGVTQTPKHLITATGQRVTLRCSPRSGDLSVYWYQQSLDQGLQFLIQYYNGEERAKGNILERFSAQQFPDLHSELNLSSLELGDSALYFCASSAADGGYTFGSGTRLTVV.

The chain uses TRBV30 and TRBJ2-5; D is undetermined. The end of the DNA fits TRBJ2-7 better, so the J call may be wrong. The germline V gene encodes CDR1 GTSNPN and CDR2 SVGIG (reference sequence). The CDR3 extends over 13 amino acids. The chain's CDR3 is CAWRGKGSYEQYF. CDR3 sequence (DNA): TGTGCCTGGAGGGGGAAAGGCTCCTACGAGCAGTACTTC.

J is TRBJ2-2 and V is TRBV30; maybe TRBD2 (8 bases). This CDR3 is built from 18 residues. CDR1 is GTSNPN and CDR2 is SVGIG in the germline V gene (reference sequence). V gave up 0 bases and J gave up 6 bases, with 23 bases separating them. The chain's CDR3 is CAWSVFPGGGANPGELFF. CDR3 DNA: TGTGCCTGGAGTGTATTTCCGGGAGGGGGCGCAAATCCCGGGGAGCTGTTTTTT.